This TCR beta chain was captured in a study of blood T cell repertoires in COVID-19. Libraries were prepared by immunoSEQ multiplex PCR; TCRdb keeps only in-frame clonotypes and omits some of them. The sample lists around 270,000 clones, roughly nine tenths occurring once. The J segment lost 8 bases and the V segment lost 4 bases, leaving 11 bases of the junction unmatched. The CDR3 totals 16 residues. CDR1 LGHNA and CDR2 YSLEER come from the germline V gene. The genes are TRBV4-3 and TRBJ2-1, with TRBD2 matching over 10 bases. The TCR was taken from a man between 40 and 49 years old who had recovered from COVID-19. Input material: peripheral blood. The CDR3 spells CASSLSRLAGKDEQFF. CDR3 DNA: TGCGCCAGCAGCCTTTCCCGACTAGCGGGTAAGGATGAGCAGTTCTTC.